Listed below are T cell receptor beta chains from one sample, sequenced in a study of T cells after yellow fever vaccination. TCRdb re-called the 5' RACE reads through MiXCR, storing one row per CDR3 protein. The sample records around 600,000 distinct CDR3 sequences, 9% to 15% being singletons. The sample here was PBMCs, taken on the day of the yellow fever booster vaccination. Receptors originate from a man aged 25 to 40 who received the YFV17D yellow fever vaccine. Each CDR3 is given with its conserved first and last residue. The D gene is left open where the match is weak. Only part of the rows carry a size: once, few, many, or a class if the clone is expanded.

>.|TRBV20-1|TRBJ2-5|TRBD2
CSAPGGETQYF
TGCAGTGCCCCCGGGGGGGAGACCCAGTACTTC
>few|TRBV28|TRBJ2-6|.
CASSQYLSLSSGANVLTF
TGTGCCAGCAGCCAATACCTCTCCCTAAGCTCTGGGGCCAACGTCCTGACTTTC
>.|TRBV28|TRBJ2-5|.
CASLGSGGRETQYF
TGTGCCAGCTTAGGGTCGGGGGGCCGGGAGACCCAGTACTTC
>few|TRBV5-1|TRBJ2-3|.
CASSLPLSSTDTQYF
TGCGCCAGCAGCTTGCCTCTCTCTAGCACAGATACGCAGTATTTT
>.|TRBV2|TRBJ2-3|TRBD2
CASRDLLAEPGTDTQYF
TGTGCCAGCAGAGACCTACTAGCGGAACCGGGCACAGATACGCAGTATTTT
>many|TRBV24-1|TRBJ2-3|.
CATNGGSTDTQYF
TGTGCCACCAACGGCGGGAGCACAGATACGCAGTATTTT
>.|TRBV5-6|TRBJ2-3|TRBD2
CASSLAGLFTDTQYF
TGTGCCAGCAGCTTAGCGGGACTTTTCACAGATACGCAGTATTTT
>.|TRBV20-1|TRBJ2-7|.
CSACRLASYEQYF
TGCAGTGCCTGTCGGCTAGCTTCCTACGAGCAGTACTTC
>few|TRBV5-1|TRBJ2-3|.
CASSYELTDTQYF
TGCGCCAGCAGCTACGAGCTTACAGATACGCAGTATTTT
>many|TRBV7-2|TRBJ2-1|TRBD2
CASSLGPSGLAGAAGEQFF
TGTGCCAGCAGCTTAGGGCCCTCGGGACTAGCGGGAGCGGCCGGTGAGCAGTTCTTC
>.|TRBV12-3/TRBV12-4|TRBJ2-5|TRBD2
CASSPPLAEDQETQYF
TGTGCCAGCAGCCCGCCGCTAGCGGAGGACCAAGAGACCCAGTACTTC
>few|TRBV7-9|TRBJ1-6|.
CATQPTGGDSPLHF
TGTGCCACTCAACCCACAGGAGGTGATTCACCCCTCCACTTT
>few|TRBV12-3/TRBV12-4|TRBJ2-3|.
CASAGGGTDTQYF
TGTGCCTCGGCGGGCGGGGGCACAGATACGCAGTATTTT
>many|TRBV28|TRBJ2-7|.
CASSFPSQGGYEQYF
TGTGCCAGCAGTTTTCCCTCCCAGGGGGGTTACGAGCAGTACTTC
>.|TRBV7-2|TRBJ2-3|TRBD2
CASSSGGSGAPDTQYF
TGTGCCAGCAGCTCTGGGGGAAGCGGGGCCCCGGATACGCAGTATTTT